Below, 21 T cell receptor beta chains from the same sample are listed, as sequenced in a study of T cells in pancreatic ductal adenocarcinoma. The selected patients with pancreatic ductal adenocarcinoma had surgery but no neoadjuvant therapy. Using immunoSEQ multiplex PCR, the repertoire was profiled, and TCRdb retains in-frame clones only, with some absent. The sample has under 30,000 clones; approximately 90% are singletons. The specimen sequenced was PBMCs. The receptors were sampled from a human donor with pancreatic ductal adenocarcinoma.

This rearrangement joins TRBV25-1 to TRBJ1-5, with 9 bases aligning to TRBD1. V lost 4 bases and J lost 6; bases outside the gene matches: 4. This CDR3 has 14 amino acids. Looked up from germline, CDR1 is MGHDK and CDR2 is SYGVNS. CDR3 nucleotides: TGTGCCAGCAGTGCACAGGGGGCGTTTCAGCCCCAGCATTTT. Its protein product is CASSAQGAFQPQHF.

The CDR3 DNA is TGTGCCAGCAGTGAACGGACAGGGAGGGTGGGGGGCTACACCTTC. Translating it yields CASSERTGRVGGYTF. The gene calls are TRBV6-1 and TRBJ1-2; 8 bases match TRBD1. CDR1 is MNHNS, CDR2 SASEGT, per germline. V shed 2 bases and J 8 bases; nucleotides not matched to a gene: 10. This CDR3 is built from 15 residues.

The V gene is TRBV7-2, the J gene TRBJ2-3; unclear D gene. Trimming stripped 5 bases from V and 1 base from J, with 13 bases between. The CDR3 is made up of 15 amino acids. Looked up from germline, CDR1 is SGHTA and CDR2 is FQGNSA. The CDR3 nucleotides are TGTGCCAGCAGCCCCGACTCCCTCGGCACAGATACGCAGTATTTT. It specifies CASSPDSLGTDTQYF.

The chain uses TRBV2 and TRBJ2-2; either TRBD1 or TRBD2 may fit D (5 bases each). The CDR3 consists of 14 residues. The germline V gene has CDR1 SNHLY and CDR2 FYNNEI. Trimming left V 2 bases short and J 7 bases short, with 11 bases between. CDR3 DNA sequence: TGTGCCAGCAGTGAAAGGGGAGTTCGCGGGGAGCTGTTTTTT. This codes for CASSERGVRGELFF.

The rearrangement links TRBV13 to TRBJ1-2; 7 nucleotides match TRBD1. This CDR3 comprises 12 residues. The V gene end was trimmed by 11 bases and the J gene end by 6 bases; junction bases not matched to a gene: 9. The V gene's germline CDR1 is PRHDT and CDR2 FYEKMQ (reference sequence). Here the CDR3 reads CAGASQGHGYTF. The CDR3 DNA reads TGTGCCGGGGCATCACAGGGGCATGGCTACACCTTC. The full variable domain, with the rest looked up from reference TRBV13 and TRBJ1-2, is AAGVIQSPRHLIKEKRETATLKCYPIPRHDTVYWYQQGPGQDPQFLISFYEKMQSDKGSIPDRFSAQQFSDYHSELNMSSLELGDSALYFCAGASQGHGYTFGSGTRLTVV.

V and J are TRBV29-1 and TRBJ2-2; 11 nucleotides align to TRBD1. Germline V CDR1 and CDR2: SQVTM, ANQGSEA. The CDR3 runs 13 residues. Trimming took 6 bases from V and 5 from J; bases not matched to a gene: 2. This CDR3 is CSVGQGATGELFF. CDR3 DNA sequence: TGCAGCGTCGGACAGGGGGCAACCGGGGAGCTGTTTTTT.

This clone appeared once. The V call is TRBV4-3, the J call TRBJ1-1; TRBD1 agrees at 9 bases. Germline assignment: CDR1 LGHNA and CDR2 YSLEER. The CDR3 loop spans 15 amino acids. The V and J ends lost 0 bases and 7 bases, in that order; junction bases with no gene match: 6. The CDR3 DNA is TGCGCCAGCAGCCAAGACCCCGGGACAGGGCTTGAAGCTTTCTTT. This codes for CASSQDPGTGLEAFF.

The chain carries TRBV9 and TRBJ2-7, with D possibly matching TRBD1 (6 bases). This CDR3 is 15 amino acids long. Germline CDR1 and CDR2: SGDLS and YYNGEE. The V end was cut by 3 bases, the J end by 1 base, with 14 bases between. The DNA of the CDR3 is TGTGCCAGCAGCGACGGCCGGGACACTTCCTACGAGCAGTACTTC. Translated: CASSDGRDTSYEQYF.

V gene TRBV9 combines with J gene TRBJ2-3; 7 nucleotides match TRBD2. V lost 3 bases to trimming and J lost 2 bases; unmatched junction nucleotides: 6. This CDR3 has 15 residues. Per the germline V gene, CDR1 is SGDLS and CDR2 is YYNGEE. The CDR3 protein is CASSAPGDYTDTQYF. The CDR3 DNA is TGTGCCAGCAGCGCGCCCGGGGACTACACAGATACGCAGTATTTT.

The CDR3 nucleotides read TGTGCCAGCAGCTTGGGGGGCGTCTCTAATGAGCAGTTCTTC. This codes for CASSLGGVSNEQFF. This rearrangement joins TRBV7-9 to TRBJ2-1, with D perhaps TRBD1 or TRBD2 (6 bases each). V lost 3 bases and J 7 bases, leaving 13 bases between the germline ends. The CDR3 contains 14 residues. Germline loops: CDR1 SEHNR, CDR2 FQNEAQ (reference sequence).

V and J are TRBV2 and TRBJ2-7, with TRBD2 identical over 8 bases. With V trimmed by 9 bases and J by 6 bases, 10 bases remained unmatched. The CDR3 is made up of 13 amino acids. The germline gives CDR1 SNHLY, CDR2 FYNNEI. The CDR3, as DNA: TGTGCCAGAACTACAACTGCGGGGGGCGAGCAGTACTTC. This sequence encodes CARTTTAGGEQYF.

The V gene is TRBV25-1, the J gene TRBJ2-1; TRBD2 matches at 7 bases. This CDR3 has 15 residues. V trimming: 8 bases; J trimming: 1 base; junction bases outside the gene matches: 8. Germline assignment: CDR1 MGHDK and CDR2 SYGVNS. CDR3 loop: CASLSGGRSYNEQFF. The CDR3 coding sequence is TGTGCCAGCCTTTCCGGGGGGAGGTCCTACAATGAGCAGTTCTTC.

The chain combines TRBV21-1 with TRBJ1-1. TRBV21-1 is deemed a pseudogene. CDR3 size: 13 residues. This CDR3 is CASSKWQSQGAFF. The CDR3 DNA is TGTGCCAGCAGCAAATGGCAATCCCAAGGAGCTTTCTTT.

The chain carries TRBV4-1 and TRBJ1-5; a weak D match, TRBD1 (6 bases). Germline-derived CDR1 and CDR2 are MGHRA and YSYEKL. Trimming left V 5 bases short and J 9 bases short, with 20 bases between. This CDR3 is built from 15 residues. The CDR3 region is CASSSTRGGLGPQHF. The CDR3 DNA follows: TGCGCCAGCAGCTCCACCCGGGGGGGGCTGGGGCCCCAGCATTTT.

The chain recombines TRBV5-4 with TRBJ2-7; 7 bases are a match to TRBD2. The germline CDR1 and CDR2 sequences are SGHNT and YYREEE (reference sequence). With V trimmed by 5 bases and J by 0 bases, 5 bases remained unmatched. The CDR3 spans 14 residues. The CDR3: CASRPAGDSYEQYF. The CDR3 coding sequence is TGTGCCAGCAGACCCGCGGGGGACTCCTACGAGCAGTACTTC.

This rearrangement joins TRBV5-1 to TRBJ2-4; D ambiguous. Germline values: CDR1 SGHRS, CDR2 YFSETQ. The ends were cut back, 0 bases at V and 0 bases at J, with 7 bases in the middle. The CDR3 is 15 residues long. The CDR3: CASSLGELAKNIQYF. The CDR3 DNA sequence: TGCGCCAGCAGCTTGGGGGAATTAGCCAAAAACATTCAGTACTTC. The full variable domain, completed using reference TRBV5-1 and TRBJ2-4, is KAGVTQTPRYLIKTRGQQVTLSCSPISGHRSVSWYQQTPGQGLQFLFEYFSETQRNKGNFPGRFSGRQFSNSRSEMNVSTLELGDSALYLCASSLGELAKNIQYFGAGTRLSVL.

This chain connects TRBV5-1 to TRBJ2-7; D remains ambiguous. V gave up 4 bases and J gave up 4 bases, with 18 bases separating them. CDR1 and CDR2 (germline): SGHRS, YFSETQ. The CDR3 is 15 residues long. The CDR3 spells CASSPLVPGPYEQYF. Here the CDR3 DNA reads TGCGCCAGCAGCCCATTAGTACCTGGGCCTTACGAGCAGTACTTC.

This CDR3 reads CASSIGLANPTDTQYF. CDR3 in DNA: TGTGCCAGTAGTATAGGTCTAGCGAATCCGACAGATACGCAGTATTTT. The gene calls are TRBV19 and TRBJ2-3; D might be TRBD2 (6 bases). Between the trimmed V and J ends, which lost 1 base and 3 bases, there was a span of 14 bases. CDR1 is LNHDA, CDR2 SQIVND, per germline (reference sequence). This CDR3 is 16 amino acids long.

The V gene is TRBV15, the J gene TRBJ2-1; the D gene is possibly TRBD2 (5 bases). Germline assignment: CDR1 LNHNV and CDR2 YYDKDF (reference sequence). This CDR3 comprises 13 residues. The V end lost 3 bases, the J end lost 9 bases, and 12 bases lay between the germline ends. The CDR3 bases are TGTGCCACCAGCAGGACCCTCGAGGGTGAGCAGTTCTTC. Amino acids: CATSRTLEGEQFF.

The chain recombines TRBV29-1 with TRBJ2-5; weak D call: TRBD1 (5 bases). Looked up from germline, CDR1 is SQVTM and CDR2 is ANQGSEA. Deletions cut 5 bases from V and 5 bases from J, with 15 bases between. The CDR3 spans 13 residues. The CDR3 bases are TGCAGCGTTAGCGCTGCAGGGCCGGAGACCCAGTACTTC. Amino acid sequence: CSVSAAGPETQYF.

The genes are TRBV6-6 and TRBJ1-1, with 9 bases fitting TRBD1. The CDR3 is made up of 13 amino acids. The V gene's germline CDR1 is MNHNY and CDR2 SVGAGI (reference sequence). The V gene end was trimmed by 2 bases and the J gene end by 7 bases; junction bases not matched to a gene: 2. In DNA form, the CDR3 reads TGTGCCAGCAGTTACGGGACAGGGAATGAAGCTTTCTTT. As protein: CASSYGTGNEAFF.